These T cell receptor beta chains were read from a single sample in a study of blood T cell repertoires in COVID-19. The repertoire was sequenced with immunoSEQ multiplex PCR; TCRdb's copy has only in-frame clones and lacks some. The sample yields about 150,000 clones, about three quarters seen once. Sequenced: peripheral blood. The receptors derive from an older man with acute or convalescent COVID-19. Each CDR3 is given with its conserved first and last residue. The order of the fields is clone size, V gene, J gene, D gene, CDR3 protein, CDR3 DNA. A D gene is named only where the DNA matches it firmly. Clone size is given for some rows only: seen once, a few or many times, or a class if the clone is expanded.

-,TRBV11-3,TRBJ2-3,-,CASSLGLLSTPSTDTQYF,TGTGCCAGCAGCTTAGGACTATTATCGACCCCAAGCACAGATACGCAGTATTTT
-,TRBV18,TRBJ2-3,-,CASSPEDYTDTQYF,TGTGCCAGCTCACCAGAGGACTACACAGATACGCAGTATTTT
-,TRBV14,TRBJ2-3,-,CASSQDISSDTQYF,TGTGCCAGCAGCCAAGATATCTCCTCAGATACGCAGTATTTT
-,TRBV30,TRBJ2-7,-,CAWSVRRDEQYF,TGTGCCTGGAGTGTAAGGAGGGACGAGCAGTACTTC
-,TRBV19,TRBJ2-7,TRBD1,CASSSTLGTGGIEQYF,TGTGCCAGTAGTTCAACCCTTGGGACAGGGGGGATCGAGCAGTACTTC
-,TRBV5-1,TRBJ1-4,-,CASTPATNEKLFF,TGCGCCAGCACCCCTGCAACTAATGAAAAACTGTTTTTT
-,TRBV19,TRBJ1-2,TRBD1,CASSPGTGVWGGYTF,TGTGCCTCCTCTCCGGGGACAGGGGTCTGGGGTGGCTACACCTTC
-,TRBV6-5,TRBJ1-5,-,CASIPHGRVNQPQHF,TGTGCCAGCATCCCCCACGGCAGGGTTAATCAGCCCCAGCATTTT
-,TRBV9,TRBJ2-1,-,CASSDSLWNEQFF,TGTGCCAGCAGCGACTCACTTTGGAATGAGCAGTTCTTC
-,TRBV10-1,TRBJ2-1,-,CASSVRGYNEQFF,TGCGCCAGCAGTGTAAGGGGATACAATGAGCAGTTCTTC
once,TRBV5-1,TRBJ2-7,-,CASSLVGNREQYF,TGCGCCAGCAGCTTGGTTGGTAATCGGGAGCAGTACTTC
-,TRBV19,TRBJ2-7,TRBD1,CASVPSGQGNHEQYF,TGTGCCAGCGTTCCAAGCGGACAGGGGAACCACGAGCAGTACTTC
-,TRBV11-1,TRBJ2-5,-,CASSQTGNPQETQYF,TGTGCCAGCAGCCAGACCGGGAACCCCCAAGAGACCCAGTACTTC
-,TRBV18,TRBJ2-2,TRBD1,CASSPGQLDTGELFF,TGTGCCAGCTCACCGGGACAGCTGGACACCGGGGAGCTGTTTTTT
-,TRBV10-2,TRBJ1-1,-,CASSEERNTEAFF,TGCGCCAGCAGTGAGGAGAGGAACACTGAAGCTTTCTTT
-,TRBV7-6,TRBJ2-3,TRBD2,CASSPVPSGGDTDTQYF,TGTGCCAGCAGCCCCGTCCCGAGCGGGGGGGATACAGATACGCAGTATTTT
-,TRBV12-3/TRBV12-4,TRBJ2-5,-,CASSLGPSETQYF,TGTGCCAGCAGTCTAGGGCCCTCGGAGACCCAGTACTTC
few,TRBV4-2,TRBJ2-3,TRBD2,CASSQGGAGGNTDTQYF,TGTGCCAGCAGCCAAGGGGGAGCGGGGGGTAACACAGATACGCAGTATTTT
-,TRBV24-1,TRBJ2-1,TRBD2,CATSDSQSGGTYNEQFF,TGTGCCACCAGTGACTCCCAAAGCGGGGGGACTTACAATGAGCAGTTCTTC
-,TRBV6-5,TRBJ1-2,-,CASGDDYGYTF,TGTGCCAGCGGAGATGACTATGGCTACACCTTC
-,TRBV4-3,TRBJ1-6,-,CASSQGSGVGNSPLHF,TGCGCCAGCAGCCAAGGGTCAGGGGTGGGGAATTCACCCCTCCACTTT
-,TRBV11-3,TRBJ1-3,-,CASSLDSGSGNTIYF,TGTGCCAGCAGCTTAGACTCGGGCTCTGGAAACACCATATATTTT
-,TRBV2,TRBJ2-5,-,CASGGVLLLETQYF,TGTGCCAGCGGAGGGGTGTTGCTGTTAGAGACCCAGTACTTC
-,TRBV14,TRBJ2-1,TRBD2,CASSRAGTSGGNEQFF,TGTGCCAGCAGCCGAGCCGGGACTAGCGGGGGTAATGAGCAGTTCTTC
-,TRBV4-2,TRBJ2-2,TRBD2,CASSQEDTGGGRELFF,TGTGCCAGCAGCCAAGAAGATACGGGAGGTGGAAGGGAGCTGTTTTTT
-,TRBV7-2,TRBJ1-6,-,CASSPAPPRGSGNSPLHF,TGTGCCAGCAGCCCCGCGCCCCCCCGGGGGTCGGGTAATTCACCCCTCCACTTT
-,TRBV19,TRBJ1-2,-,CASTPVVLNYGYTF,TGTGCCAGTACCCCGGTGGTCTTAAACTATGGCTACACCTTC